A single sample gave rise to the 23 T cell receptor beta chains below, sequenced in a study of T cells in Graves' hyperthyroidism and ophthalmopathy. Template material for amplifying TCR beta CDR3 regions consisted of RNA transcripts. HTBI primers drove first-round RT-PCR of the TCR CDR3. In TCRdb, the multiplex PCR reads were re-called with MiXCR into one record per CDR3 protein. Of about 160,000 distinct CDR3 sequences listed, around 8.9% were seen once; the top ten hold roughly a fifth. The source material was blood. These receptors were collected from a woman between 18 and 29 years old with Graves' hyperthyroidism that later progressed to Graves' ophthalmopathy.

In regard to this clonotype: Being one base from a much bigger clone, this may be a read error. The gene calls are TRBV5-8 and TRBJ2-5, with D perhaps matching TRBD1 (5 bases). CDR1 is SGHTS and CDR2 is YDEGEE in the germline V gene. The CDR3 has 14 amino acids. The CDR3 nucleotides read TGTGCCGGCAGCTTCCGACAGCTACAAGAGACCCAGTACTTC. Residues: CAGSFRQLQETQYF.

In its sample, this clonotype was seen many times. The chain has TRBV7-9 and TRBJ1-5, with a tentative D call TRBD1 (5 bases). V was pared by 5 bases and J by 2 bases, with 13 bases between. Germline V CDR1 and CDR2: SEHNR, FQNEAQ (reference sequence). The CDR3 is 15 amino acids. DNA for the CDR3: TGTGCCAGCAGCCGGGGGGGTTTGGGCAATCAGCCCCAGCATTTT. Translating gives CASSRGGLGNQPQHF.

This clonotype has a count of ten or more. The chain couples TRBV19 to TRBJ1-1; D unclear. The CDR3 sequence is 14 residues long. Per the germline V gene, CDR1 is LNHDA and CDR2 is SQIVND (reference sequence). The V and J ends lost 6 bases and 1 base respectively, with 12 bases between them. The CDR3 nucleotides read TGTGCCAGTAGGCGGGGATCATCGAACACTGAAGCTTTCTTT. Translation: CASRRGSSNTEAFF.

For the CDR3, the DNA is TGTGCCAGTAGTATGGTAGGAGTAGCGGGGGACGGGGAGCTGTTTTTT. Amino acids: CASSMVGVAGDGELFF. The chain recombines TRBV19 with TRBJ2-2; 9 nucleotides agree with TRBD2. V lost 3 bases and J lost 7; bases outside the gene matches: 9. Germline CDR1 and CDR2: LNHDA and SQIVND (reference sequence). The CDR3 runs 16 residues.

The V call is TRBV4-1, the J call TRBJ2-7; the match to TRBD1 covers 9 bases. The J segment lost 5 bases and the V segment lost 4 bases, leaving 12 bases of the junction unmatched. Germline assignment: CDR1 MGHRA and CDR2 YSYEKL. The CDR3 contains 16 residues. The CDR3 nucleotides are TGCGCCAGCAGCCGACGCCCGGGACAGGGAGCTGACGAGCAGTACTTC. As protein: CASSRRPGQGADEQYF.

This clonotype was recorded at least ten times. The J gene is TRBJ2-2, the V gene TRBV5-1; perhaps TRBD2 as D (5 bases). The ends were cut back, 1 base at V and 1 base at J, with 8 bases in the middle. Germline V gives CDR1 SGHRS, CDR2 YFSETQ. The CDR3 has 15 amino acids. This CDR3 reads CASSLIGENTGELFF. The CDR3 DNA sequence: TGCGCCAGCAGCTTGATCGGGGAGAACACCGGGGAGCTGTTTTTT.

This clonotype came up many times. CDR3 amino acids: CSARVFSEQYF. DNA of the CDR3: TGCAGTGCTAGAGTGTTCTCCGAGCAGTACTTC. The rearrangement uses TRBV20-1 and TRBJ2-7; D gene ambiguous. V lost 1 base, J lost 6 bases, and 7 bases lay in between. Looked up from germline, CDR1 is DFQATT and CDR2 is SNEGSKA (reference sequence). The CDR3 has 11 residues.

This clonotype showed up many times. V gene TRBV3-1 combines with J gene TRBJ2-7; D might be TRBD2 (7 bases). Germline V gene sequence: CDR1 LGHDT, CDR2 YNNKEL (reference sequence). The V end was cut by 0 bases, the J end by 6 bases, with 15 bases between. This CDR3 contains 15 residues. CDR3 amino acids: CASSQDHGGPSEQYF. In nucleotides, the CDR3 is TGTGCCAGCAGCCAAGATCACGGGGGGCCGAGCGAGCAGTACTTC.

This clonotype has only a few counts. V usage is TRBV9 and J usage is TRBJ1-6; the D is unclear. V lost 0 bases, J lost 9 bases, and 7 bases lay in between. Germline CDR1 and CDR2: SGDLS and YYNGEE. CDR3 length: 13 residues. The CDR3 nucleotides are TGTGCCAGCAGCGTAGGCGAAATTTCACCCCTCCACTTT. This gives the protein CASSVGEISPLHF.

This clonotype appeared many times. The V gene is TRBV6-1, the J gene TRBJ1-1, with D perhaps TRBD1 (6 bases). This CDR3 comprises 16 residues. V was clipped by 7 bases and J by 7 bases, with 25 bases between them. Per the germline V gene, CDR1 is MNHNS and CDR2 is SASEGT. CDR3 in DNA: TGTGCCAGCATATCAATCCATGGGGGCCCCAACGGTGAAGCTTTCTTT. Amino acid sequence: CASISIHGGPNGEAFF.

This clonotype was seen a few times. V is TRBV20-1 and J is TRBJ2-3; 10 bases fit TRBD2. The germline V gene has CDR1 DFQATT and CDR2 SNEGSKA (reference sequence). CDR3 length equals 15 residues. V gave up 5 bases and J gave up 3 bases; unmatched junction bases: 8. CDR3 sequence reads: CSASAAGGDTDTQYF. The CDR3 DNA reads TGCAGTGCTTCTGCAGCGGGAGGGGATACAGATACGCAGTATTTT.

In this sample, this clonotype turned up many times. V and J are TRBV6-5 and TRBJ2-1, with 8 bases matching TRBD2. CDR3 size: 17 residues. The V gene's germline CDR1 is MNHEY and CDR2 SVGAGI. V was clipped by 0 bases and J by 0 bases; unmatched bases: 4. The CDR3 DNA follows: TGTGCCAGCAGTTACTCGGGGAGCGGGGGCTCCTACAATGAGCAGTTCTTC. This gives the protein CASSYSGSGGSYNEQFF.

Many counts were recorded for this clonotype. This chain uses TRBV7-9 with TRBJ1-1, with 9 positions matching TRBD1. CDR3 length equals 16 residues. The ends lost 5 bases at V and 3 bases at J; junction bases unmatched: 10. In germline, CDR1 is SEHNR, CDR2 FQNEAQ (reference sequence). The CDR3 loop reads CASSPNQTGGDTEAFF. The CDR3 DNA reads as TGTGCCAGCAGCCCAAACCAGACAGGGGGAGACACTGAAGCTTTCTTT.

This clonotype was recorded at least ten times. V usage is TRBV7-8 and J usage is TRBJ1-1; D is possibly TRBD1 (6 bases). The CDR3 totals 15 residues. Trimming pared 2 bases from V and 0 bases from J, leaving 10 bases between. Germline CDR1 is SGHVS and CDR2 is FQNEAQ. CDR3 coding DNA: TGTGCCAGCAGCTTACCCGGACAGCTGAACACTGAAGCTTTCTTT. Protein sequence: CASSLPGQLNTEAFF.

This clonotype was recorded a few times. V usage is TRBV6-1 and J usage is TRBJ2-1; 9 bases fit TRBD2. CDR3 length: 15 amino acids. Germline CDR1 MNHNS, CDR2 SASEGT. V gave up 3 bases and J gave up 4 bases; unmatched junction bases: 4. The CDR3 DNA sequence: TGTGCCAGCAGTGACAGCGGGGGGCATTACAATGAGCAGTTCTTC. Translation: CASSDSGGHYNEQFF.

This clonotype was detected ten times or more. The chain uses TRBV27 and TRBJ2-1; D remains ambiguous. V lost 7 bases to trimming and J lost 0 bases, with 10 bases between them. Germline CDR1 and CDR2: MNHEY and SMNVEV (reference sequence). The CDR3 has 14 residues. The CDR3: CASMLQSSYNEQFF. The CDR3 DNA reads TGTGCCAGCATGCTTCAGAGCTCCTACAATGAGCAGTTCTTC.

The CDR3 DNA is TGTGCCAGCAGCTTGGCTAGGGGGGCCGGGGCCCTCTCCTACGAGCAGTACTTC. Translated, it gives CASSLARGAGALSYEQYF. V usage is TRBV5-4 and J usage is TRBJ2-7; D is perhaps TRBD1 or TRBD2 (6 bases each). The ends were cut back, 0 bases at V and 0 bases at J, with 19 bases in the middle. Germline values: CDR1 SGHNT, CDR2 YYREEE (reference sequence). The CDR3 sequence is 18 residues long.

This clonotype was counted ten times or more. The V gene is TRBV6-1, the J gene TRBJ1-3, with D maybe TRBD1 (6 bases). Deletions cut 6 bases from V and 1 base from J, with 28 bases between. CDR1 and CDR2 from the germline V gene are MNHNS and SASEGT. This CDR3 region has 20 residues. CDR3 in amino acids: CASSPLGQGPPESSGNTIYF. Here the CDR3 DNA reads TGTGCCAGCAGCCCACTGGGGCAGGGGCCACCAGAGTCTTCTGGAAACACCATATATTTT.

The chain joins TRBV20-1 to TRBJ2-3; D ambiguous. Germline V gene lookup returns CDR1 DFQATT and CDR2 SNEGSKA (reference sequence). With 0 bases removed from V and 4 bases from J, the gap between germline ends came to 14 bases. The CDR3 is 15 residues long. CDR3 protein: CSARDGANGADTQYF. CDR3 DNA sequence: TGCAGTGCTAGAGATGGAGCCAACGGTGCAGATACGCAGTATTTT.

This clonotype came up a few times. The chain uses TRBV5-4 and TRBJ1-1; unclear D gene. Germline CDR1 SGHNT, CDR2 YYREEE (reference sequence). CDR3 length: 13 residues. Trimming pared 4 bases from V and 6 bases from J, leaving 13 bases between. Here the CDR3 DNA reads TGTGCCAGCAGCCCTGACGCGCGTGCTGAAGCTTTCTTT. This gives the protein CASSPDARAEAFF.

This clonotype occurred many times. V is TRBV10-3 and J is TRBJ2-3, with a weak D call TRBD1 (5 bases). The V end lost 4 bases, the J end lost 4 bases, and 9 bases lay between the germline ends. The CDR3 is 13 amino acids. Germline V gene lookup returns CDR1 ENHRY and CDR2 SYGVKD. The CDR3 DNA reads as TGTGCCATCAGTGTGACAGATGCAGATACGCAGTATTTT. Amino acid sequence: CAISVTDADTQYF.

This clonotype was found many times. This sequence joins TRBV5-4 and TRBJ1-1; D gene unclear. Germline loops: CDR1 SGHNT, CDR2 YYREEE (reference sequence). V was cut by 4 bases and J by 1 base, with 11 bases left in between. This CDR3 contains 14 residues. In DNA form, the CDR3 reads TGTGCCAGCAGCCCGGAGGGAGAGAACACTGAAGCTTTCTTT. Translation: CASSPEGENTEAFF.

This clonotype was seen repeatedly, ten times or more. The rearrangement uses TRBV7-7 and TRBJ2-3; D remains unclear. This CDR3 has 13 amino acids. The V and J ends lost 4 bases and 3 bases respectively, with 8 bases between them. Germline CDR1 reads SSHAT; CDR2 reads FNYEAQ (reference sequence). The CDR3 region is CASSSHGTDTQYF. The CDR3 nucleotides are TGTGCCAGCAGCTCCCACGGGACAGATACGCAGTATTTT.